The sequence of this T cell receptor beta chain was determined in a study of vaccination effects on CD4 cells after COVID-19 (dated by TCRdb to between 2020 and 2023). About the study as a whole: To identify antigen-specific CD4+ T cell clonotypes by their expansion, the ViraFEST assay first stimulated PBMC with viral peptide pools and then applied TCR sequencing. Each participant received two doses of an mRNA SARS-CoV-2 vaccine, either BNT162b2 or mRNA-1273. The full study included 9 to 10 COVID-19 convalescent patients and a handful of SARS-CoV-2-naive healthy vaccine recipients. Roughly 2 million PBMC per well were cultured in IMDM with about 4.6% human AB serum, 8.5 to 10 IU/ml IL-2 and gentamicin, plus 10 ug/ml peptides. The study compared SARS-CoV-2 spike-specific CD4+ TCR repertoires before and after mRNA vaccination in COVID-19 convalescent patients and infection-naive vaccine recipients. In a couple of convalescent patients, pre-vaccine samples were collected 16 days and one week ahead of the first dose, 142 and 148 days after COVID-19 diagnosis. Cultures from other donors in the study were sequenced with the Oncomine TCR Beta short-read assay on an Illumina iSeq 100.

Libraries were built with the immunoSEQ multiplex PCR assay. DNA from the cultured, isolated CD4+ T cells was subjected to TCR beta CDR3 sequencing. As for how the authors treated the data: Non-productive TCR sequences were removed, reads were trimmed to the CDR3 region, and CDR3s of at least 7 amino acids were retained. The MANAFEST web app was used to pick out antigen-specific clonotypes by comparing their expansion in peptide wells with that in reference cultures. For clones to be considered positive, expansion at FDR<0.05 versus reference and all other wells, an odds ratio above 5, and a frequency above 0.1% in two replicate wells were required. Clonotypes significantly expanded in SARS-CoV-2 spike wells and in at least one common cold coronavirus spike condition were defined as cross-reactive. CDR3 similarity was assessed by Levenshtein distance with the stringdist R package, and unrooted trees were built with ape in R 3.6.1. TCRdb provides this immuneACCESS table in a form limited to in-frame rearrangements. Some clones are lacking; in checked studies, under half of them reflect an unresolved V gene, and why the rest are absent is not known. V and J calls and clone size are those listed in that table; D and trimming were worked out from the DNA. The sample includes tens of thousands of clones, with approximately 80% observed a single time. Around 11% of the sample comes from the top ten.

To note about this clone: It lacks a known antigen. Qualities for individual bases were not recorded, and no much larger clone is one base off.

V drops 3 bases and J drops 8 bases, leaving 13 bases in between. CDR1 LNHDA and CDR2 SQIVND are derived from the germline V gene (reference sequence). The CDR3 starts with the cysteine, ends with the phenylalanine, and has 13 residues. The DNA shown is the 39-base CDR3, in frame from base 1. After approximately eleven days of culture, CD4+ T cells were isolated with the EasySep CD4+ T cell isolation kit. Convalescent patients had PCR-confirmed SARS-CoV-2 infection between March and December 2020, before Alpha, Beta and Delta variants emerged in the United States. Half of the culture medium was replaced with fresh IL-2-containing medium on days 3 and 7. Unless noted otherwise, every peptide stimulation condition was grown in triplicate wells. Using Ficoll-Paque Plus gradient centrifugation, PBMC were separated from whole blood and then either used fresh or cryopreserved at -140C. The QIAamp micro DNA kit was used to extract genomic DNA from the cultured CD4+ T cells.

What the authors observed across the whole study: At late post-vaccination timepoints, both infection-induced and vaccine-induced clones showed marked clonal contraction, consistent with waning T cell responses. Among convalescent patients, the spike-reactive repertoire after vaccination was made up mainly of new vaccine-induced clones that were largely distinct from the clones induced by infection. The study was limited by a small number of convalescent patients and lacked early post-infection timepoints.

This sequence originates from a human donor who had a prior SARS-CoV-2 infection. This chain joins TRBV19 to TRBJ1-2, with no confident D gene call. The sample consisted of CD4+ T cells from PBMCs cultured without peptide, taken before COVID-19 vaccination. The nucleotide sequence is TGTGCCAGTAGTATTTCCTCCGCAGAGGGCTACACCTTC. This encodes CASSISSAEGYTF.